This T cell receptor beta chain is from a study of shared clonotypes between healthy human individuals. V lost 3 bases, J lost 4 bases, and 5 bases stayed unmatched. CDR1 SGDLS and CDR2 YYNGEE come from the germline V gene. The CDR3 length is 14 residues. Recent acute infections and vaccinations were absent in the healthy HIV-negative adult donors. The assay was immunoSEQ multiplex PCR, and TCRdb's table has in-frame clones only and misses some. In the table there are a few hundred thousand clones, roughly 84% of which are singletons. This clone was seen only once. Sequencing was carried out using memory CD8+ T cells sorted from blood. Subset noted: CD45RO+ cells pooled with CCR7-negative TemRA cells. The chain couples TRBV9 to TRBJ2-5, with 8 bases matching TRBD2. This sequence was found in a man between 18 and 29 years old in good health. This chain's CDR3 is CASSGGLAGETQYF. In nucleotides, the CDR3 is TGTGCCAGCAGCGGAGGTCTAGCGGGAGAGACCCAGTACTTC.